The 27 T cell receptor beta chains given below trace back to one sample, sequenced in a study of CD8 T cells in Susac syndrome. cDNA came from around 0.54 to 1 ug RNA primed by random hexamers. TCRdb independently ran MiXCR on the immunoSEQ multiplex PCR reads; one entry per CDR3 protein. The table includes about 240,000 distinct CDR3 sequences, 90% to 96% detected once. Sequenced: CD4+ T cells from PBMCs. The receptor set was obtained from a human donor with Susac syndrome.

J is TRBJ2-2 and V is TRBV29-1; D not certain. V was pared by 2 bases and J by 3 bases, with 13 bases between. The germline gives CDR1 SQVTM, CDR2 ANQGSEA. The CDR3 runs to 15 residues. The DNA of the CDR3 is TGCAGCGTTGAAACGACGGAAACTTACACCGGGGAGCTGTTTTTT. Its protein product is CSVETTETYTGELFF.

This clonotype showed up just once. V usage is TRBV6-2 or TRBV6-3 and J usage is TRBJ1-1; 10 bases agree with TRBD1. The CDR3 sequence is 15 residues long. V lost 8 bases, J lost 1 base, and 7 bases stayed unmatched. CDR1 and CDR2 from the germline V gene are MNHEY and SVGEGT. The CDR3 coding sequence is TGTGCCAGCGTCCCGGGACAGGGGCGGAACACTGAAGCTTTCTTT. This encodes CASVPGQGRNTEAFF.

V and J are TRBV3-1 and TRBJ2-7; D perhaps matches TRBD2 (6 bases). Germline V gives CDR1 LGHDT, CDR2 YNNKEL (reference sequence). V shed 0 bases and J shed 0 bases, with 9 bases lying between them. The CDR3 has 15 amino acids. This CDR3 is CASSQDGGYSYEQYF. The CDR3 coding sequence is TGTGCCAGCAGCCAAGATGGGGGGTACTCCTACGAGCAGTACTTC.

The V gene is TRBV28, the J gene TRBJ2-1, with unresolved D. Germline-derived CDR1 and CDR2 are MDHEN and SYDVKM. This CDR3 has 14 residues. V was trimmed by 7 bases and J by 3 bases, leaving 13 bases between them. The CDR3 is CASNPDRGYNEQFF. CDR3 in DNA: TGTGCCAGCAATCCTGACCGAGGCTACAATGAGCAGTTCTTC.

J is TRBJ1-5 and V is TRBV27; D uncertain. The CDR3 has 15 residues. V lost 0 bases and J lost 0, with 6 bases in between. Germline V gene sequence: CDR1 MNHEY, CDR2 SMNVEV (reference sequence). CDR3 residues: CASSLSNYSNQPQHF. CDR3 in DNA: TGTGCCAGCAGTTTATCTAACTATAGCAATCAGCCCCAGCATTTT.

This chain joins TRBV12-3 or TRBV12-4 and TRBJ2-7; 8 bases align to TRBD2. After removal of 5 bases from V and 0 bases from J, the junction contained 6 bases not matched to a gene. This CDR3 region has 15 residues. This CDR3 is CASSPGGASSYEQYF. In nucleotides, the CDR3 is TGTGCCAGCAGTCCCGGGGGGGCTAGCTCCTACGAGCAGTACTTC.

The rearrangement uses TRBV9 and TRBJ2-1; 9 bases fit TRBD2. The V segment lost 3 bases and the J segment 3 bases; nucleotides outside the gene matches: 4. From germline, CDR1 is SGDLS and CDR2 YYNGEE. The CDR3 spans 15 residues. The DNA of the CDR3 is TGTGCCAGCAGCGCCAGAGCGGGGGGCTACAATGAGCAGTTCTTC. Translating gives CASSARAGGYNEQFF.

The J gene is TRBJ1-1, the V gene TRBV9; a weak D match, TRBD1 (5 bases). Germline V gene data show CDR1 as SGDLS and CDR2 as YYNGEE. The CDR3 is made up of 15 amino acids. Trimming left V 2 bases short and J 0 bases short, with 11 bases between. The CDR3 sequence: CASSVFSGLNTEAFF. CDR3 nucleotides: TGTGCCAGCAGCGTTTTCTCAGGGTTGAACACTGAAGCTTTCTTT.

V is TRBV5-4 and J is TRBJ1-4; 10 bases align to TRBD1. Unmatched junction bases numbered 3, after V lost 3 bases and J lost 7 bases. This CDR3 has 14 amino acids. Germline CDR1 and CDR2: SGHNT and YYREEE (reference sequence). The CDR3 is CASSSRTGGEKLFF. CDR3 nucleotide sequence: TGTGCCAGCAGCTCGCGGACAGGGGGTGAAAAACTGTTTTTT.

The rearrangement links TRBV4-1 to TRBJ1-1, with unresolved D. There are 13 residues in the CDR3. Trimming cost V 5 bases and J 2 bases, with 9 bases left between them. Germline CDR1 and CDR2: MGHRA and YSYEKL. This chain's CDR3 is CASSYGINTEAFF. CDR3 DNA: TGCGCCAGCAGCTATGGGATCAACACTGAAGCTTTCTTT.

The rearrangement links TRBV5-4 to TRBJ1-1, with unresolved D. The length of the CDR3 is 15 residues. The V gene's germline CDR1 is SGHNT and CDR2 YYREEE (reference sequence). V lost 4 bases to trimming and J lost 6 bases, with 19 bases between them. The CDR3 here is CASSPRFGRASEAFF. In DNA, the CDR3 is TGTGCCAGCAGCCCGCGGTTTGGAAGGGCATCTGAAGCTTTCTTT. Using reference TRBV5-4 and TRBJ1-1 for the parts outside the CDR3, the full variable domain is ETGVTQSPTHLIKTRGQQVTLRCSSQSGHNTVSWYQQALGQGPQFIFQYYREEENGRGNFPPRFSGLQFPNYSSELNVNALELDDSALYLCASSPRFGRASEAFFGQGTRLTVV.

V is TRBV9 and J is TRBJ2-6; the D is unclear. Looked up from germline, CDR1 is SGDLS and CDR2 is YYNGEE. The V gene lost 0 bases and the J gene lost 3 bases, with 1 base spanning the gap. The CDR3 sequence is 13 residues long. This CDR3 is CASSVVGANVLTF. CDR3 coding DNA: TGTGCCAGCAGCGTAGTTGGGGCCAACGTCCTGACTTTC.

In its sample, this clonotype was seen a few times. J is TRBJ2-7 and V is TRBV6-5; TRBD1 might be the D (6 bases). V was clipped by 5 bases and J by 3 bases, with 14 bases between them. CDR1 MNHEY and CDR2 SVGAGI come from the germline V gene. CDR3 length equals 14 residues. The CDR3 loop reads CASSRDTTVYEQYF. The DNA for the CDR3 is TGTGCCAGCAGTAGGGACACAACCGTCTACGAGCAGTACTTC.

CDR3 sequence (DNA): TGTGCCTGGGGGAGGGCCTACAATGAGCAGTTCTTC. Protein product: CAWGRAYNEQFF. V is TRBV30 and J is TRBJ2-1; 7 nucleotides align to TRBD2. The CDR3 spans 12 residues. Germline values: CDR1 GTSNPN, CDR2 SVGIG (reference sequence). Trimming took 5 bases from V and 2 from J; bases not matched to a gene: 0.

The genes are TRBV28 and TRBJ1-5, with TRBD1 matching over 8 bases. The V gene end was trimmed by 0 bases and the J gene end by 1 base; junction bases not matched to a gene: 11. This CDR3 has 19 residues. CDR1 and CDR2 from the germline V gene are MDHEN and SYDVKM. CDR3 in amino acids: CASSLWGAQGARSNQPQHF. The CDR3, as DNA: TGTGCCAGCAGTTTATGGGGAGCGCAGGGGGCTAGGAGCAATCAGCCCCAGCATTTT.

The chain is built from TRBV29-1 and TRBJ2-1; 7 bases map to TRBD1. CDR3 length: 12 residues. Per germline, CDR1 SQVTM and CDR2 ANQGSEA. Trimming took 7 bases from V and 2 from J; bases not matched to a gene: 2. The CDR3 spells CSAGQTYNEQFF. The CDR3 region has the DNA TGCAGCGCGGGACAGACCTACAATGAGCAGTTCTTC.

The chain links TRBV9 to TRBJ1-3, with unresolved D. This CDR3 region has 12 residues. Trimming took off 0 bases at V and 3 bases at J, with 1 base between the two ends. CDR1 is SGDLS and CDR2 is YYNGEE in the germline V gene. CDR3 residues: CASSVDGNTIYF. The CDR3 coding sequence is TGTGCCAGCAGCGTAGATGGAAACACCATATATTTT.

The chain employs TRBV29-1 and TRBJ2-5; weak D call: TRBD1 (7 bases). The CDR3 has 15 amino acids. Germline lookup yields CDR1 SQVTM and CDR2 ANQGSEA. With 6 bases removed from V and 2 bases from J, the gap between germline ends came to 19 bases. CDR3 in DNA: TGCAGCGTCACCGAGGAGGGACAGAGACAAGAGACCCAGTACTTC. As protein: CSVTEEGQRQETQYF. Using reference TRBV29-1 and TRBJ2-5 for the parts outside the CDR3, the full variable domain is SAVISQKPSRDICQRGTSLTIQCQVDSQVTMMFWYRQQPGQSLTLIATANQGSEATYESGFVIDKFPISRPNLTFSTLTVSNMSPEDSSIYLCSVTEEGQRQETQYFGPGTRLLVL.

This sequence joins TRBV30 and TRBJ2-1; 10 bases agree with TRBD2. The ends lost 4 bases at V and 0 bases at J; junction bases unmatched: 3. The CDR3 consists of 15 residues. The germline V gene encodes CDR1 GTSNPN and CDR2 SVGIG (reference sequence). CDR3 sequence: CAWKASGSSYNEQFF. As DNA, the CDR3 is TGTGCCTGGAAAGCTAGCGGGAGCTCCTACAATGAGCAGTTCTTC.

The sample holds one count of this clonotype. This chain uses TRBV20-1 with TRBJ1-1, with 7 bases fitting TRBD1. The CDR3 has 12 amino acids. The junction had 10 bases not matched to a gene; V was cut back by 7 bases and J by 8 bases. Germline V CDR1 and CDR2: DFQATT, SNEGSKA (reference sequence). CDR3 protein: CSGRQGKEEAFF. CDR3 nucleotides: TGCAGTGGTCGACAGGGTAAAGAGGAAGCTTTCTTT.

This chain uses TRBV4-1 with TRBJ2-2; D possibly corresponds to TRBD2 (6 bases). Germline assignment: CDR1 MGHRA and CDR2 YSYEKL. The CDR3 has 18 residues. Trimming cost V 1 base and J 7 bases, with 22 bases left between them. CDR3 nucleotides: TGCGCCAGCAGCCAAGGGGGCCGGGCCGGGAGACGGGGCGGGGAGCTGTTTTTT. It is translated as CASSQGGRAGRRGGELFF.

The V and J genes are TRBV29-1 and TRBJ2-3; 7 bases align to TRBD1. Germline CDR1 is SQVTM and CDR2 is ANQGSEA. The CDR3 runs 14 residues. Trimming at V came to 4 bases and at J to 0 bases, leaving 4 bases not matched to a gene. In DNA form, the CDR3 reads TGCAGCGTTGCTGGGACAGCTAGCACAGATACGCAGTATTTT. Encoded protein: CSVAGTASTDTQYF.

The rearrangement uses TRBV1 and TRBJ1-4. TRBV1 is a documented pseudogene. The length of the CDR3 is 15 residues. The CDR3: CTSSRDGTTNEKLFF. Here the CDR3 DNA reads TGCACCAGCAGTCGAGACGGTACAACTAATGAAAAACTGTTTTTT.

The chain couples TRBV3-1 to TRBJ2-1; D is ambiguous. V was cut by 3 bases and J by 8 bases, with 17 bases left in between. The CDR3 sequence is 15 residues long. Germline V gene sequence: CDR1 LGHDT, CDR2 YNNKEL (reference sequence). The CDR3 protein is CASSQMARSSDEQFF. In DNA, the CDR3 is TGTGCCAGCAGCCAGATGGCCCGGAGTAGTGATGAGCAGTTCTTC.

DNA of the CDR3: TGTGCCACCAGTGCCTCCGGGACAGGGATTGGCGGGGAGCTGTTTTTT. Encoded protein: CATSASGTGIGGELFF. The chain employs TRBV24-1 and TRBJ2-2, with 9 positions matching TRBD1. Looked up from germline, CDR1 is KGHDR and CDR2 is SFDVKD. With V trimmed by 5 bases and J by 7 bases, 10 bases remained unmatched. This CDR3 is 16 amino acids long.

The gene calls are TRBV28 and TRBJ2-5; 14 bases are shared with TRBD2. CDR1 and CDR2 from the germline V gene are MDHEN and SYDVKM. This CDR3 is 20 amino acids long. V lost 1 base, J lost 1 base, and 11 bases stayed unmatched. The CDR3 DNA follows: TGTGCCAGCAGTTTATTTCCCCCTGGACTAGCGGGAGGCACCCAAGAGACCCAGTACTTC. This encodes CASSLFPPGLAGGTQETQYF.

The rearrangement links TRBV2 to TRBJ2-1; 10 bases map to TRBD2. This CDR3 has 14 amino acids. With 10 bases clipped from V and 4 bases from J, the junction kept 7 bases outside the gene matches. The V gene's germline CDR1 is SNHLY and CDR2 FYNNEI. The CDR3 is CATRTSGQYNEQFF. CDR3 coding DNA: TGTGCCACCAGGACTAGCGGACAATACAATGAGCAGTTCTTC.